The rows below give T cell receptor beta chains drawn from one sample of a study of Tregs in tolerant kidney transplant recipients. Clones were sequenced by immunoSEQ multiplex PCR, and TCRdb holds only the in-frame ones, with some missing. The sample holds nearly 50,000 clones, approximately 89% seen once. The sequenced sample was CD8+ T cells from blood (PBMCs), obtained 12 months after the transplant. These receptors came from a human patient who received a combined kidney and bone marrow transplant. The graft donor may account for some of the T cells. Each CDR3 is given without its conserved first and last residue.

>TRBV4-2|TRBJ2-3
ASSRLAGGTDTQY
>TRBV7-3|TRBJ2-5
ASSLAGGSQETQY
>TRBV29-1|TRBJ1-2
SVVGLTGKKTNYGYT
>TRBV27|TRBJ1-5
ASSPRGQPQH
>TRBV27|TRBJ1-1
ASSYQGANTEAF
>TRBV15|TRBJ2-6
ATSTGSGANVLT
>TRBV19|TRBJ2-1
ASTIGLEQF
>TRBV11-3|TRBJ2-2
ASSSGLAGELF
>TRBV5-6|TRBJ1-5
ASSTSRVWMEPQH
>TRBV7-9|TRBJ1-2
ASSLVGTVYT
>TRBV7-6|TRBJ1-1
ASSLVPGQGEGVRTEAF
>TRBV7-3|TRBJ2-1
ASSLNPYSGSAYNEQF
>TRBV28|TRBJ1-5
ASSTGNYFRKPQH
>TRBV25-1|TRBJ2-5
ASSGPLTSGGIWVTQY
>TRBV7-2|TRBJ2-1
ASSSSRSYNEQF
>TRBV7-9|TRBJ2-2
ASSLTVGGTGELF
>TRBV9|TRBJ2-1
ASSPRLAEYNEQF
>TRBV7-9|TRBJ2-1
ASSQGQGPYNEQF
>TRBV27|TRBJ2-7
ASSYPGTGSYEQY
>TRBV9|TRBJ1-2
ASSTRTGSYGYT
>TRBV9|TRBJ2-3
ASSVETLTDTQY
>TRBV5-1|TRBJ2-1
ASSLGDRGHQNEQF
>TRBV28|TRBJ1-5
ASTLGEVPYSNQPQH
>TRBV6-4|TRBJ2-3
ASSARGLANTDTQY
>TRBV4-3|TRBJ1-1
ASSPRGPVNTEAF
>TRBV10-1|TRBJ2-1
ASSGTSGGADPYNEQF
>TRBV27|TRBJ2-7
ASRVGTGYSYEQY
>TRBV6-5|TRBJ2-5
ASSYGTSEGETQY
>TRBV10-3|TRBJ1-4
AISETGTNEKLF
>TRBV30|TRBJ2-7
AWSFGTGGYEQY
>TRBV19|-
ASSATGDPYEQY
>TRBV7-9|TRBJ2-5
ASSLEQGSQETQY
>TRBV29-1|TRBJ1-4
SVWGGGKLF
>TRBV19|TRBJ2-3
ASSIWGPDTQY
>TRBV9|TRBJ2-1
ASSVSGGAAYEQF
>TRBV27|TRBJ1-2
ASSLSKTGGYGYT
>TRBV11-3|TRBJ2-1
ASGLAGYNEQF
>TRBV27|TRBJ2-7
ASSLLLAGGTYEQY
>TRBV5-4|TRBJ1-3
ASSLDERGNTIY
>TRBV6-5|TRBJ1-2
ASSPPNYGYT
>TRBV19|TRBJ1-1
ASSPQGEGLDTEAF
>TRBV27|TRBJ2-1
ASSHGQGGAGSYNEQF
>TRBV9|TRBJ2-3
ASSAGQATGTDTQY
>TRBV7-6|TRBJ2-3
ASSSLRAGPEGSTDTQY
>TRBV28|TRBJ1-5
ASRQRAGGQPQH
>TRBV6-1|TRBJ2-3
ASSADSPRGTDTQY
>TRBV9|TRBJ2-5
ASSVDEHPFQETQY
>TRBV4-2|TRBJ2-7
ASSQDRGQGSYEQY
>TRBV7-6|TRBJ2-1
ASSLWPRREAPHNEQF
>TRBV5-8|TRBJ1-3
ASSLPFSQGTGNTIY
>TRBV7-9|TRBJ2-7
ASSFKSRGNEQY